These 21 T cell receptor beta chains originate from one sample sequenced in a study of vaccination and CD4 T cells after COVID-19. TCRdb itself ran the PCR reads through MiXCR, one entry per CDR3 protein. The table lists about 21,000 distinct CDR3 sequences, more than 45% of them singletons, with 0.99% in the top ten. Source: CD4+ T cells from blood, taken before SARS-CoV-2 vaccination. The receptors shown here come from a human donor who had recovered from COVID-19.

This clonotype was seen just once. CDR3 sequence: CASSQPTSGRFAYEQYF. The CDR3 nucleotides are TGTGCCAGCAGCCAACCCACTAGCGGGAGGTTCGCCTACGAGCAGTACTTC. This rearrangement joins TRBV14 to TRBJ2-7, with TRBD2 matching 12 bases. The CDR3 runs 17 residues. Germline-derived CDR1 and CDR2 are SGHDN and FVKESK. Trimming cost V 2 bases and J 2 bases; bases outside gene matches: 7. The complete variable domain, with remaining parts taken from reference TRBV14 and TRBJ2-7, reads EAGVTQFPSHSVIEKGQTVTLRCDPISGHDNLYWYRRVMGKEIKFLLHFVKESKQDESGMPNNRFLAERTGGTYSTLKVQPAELEDSGVYFCASSQPTSGRFAYEQYFGPGTRLTVT.

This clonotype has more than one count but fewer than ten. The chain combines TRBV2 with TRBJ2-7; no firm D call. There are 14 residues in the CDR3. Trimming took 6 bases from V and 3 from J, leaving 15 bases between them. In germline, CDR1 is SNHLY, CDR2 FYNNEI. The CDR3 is CASRAEPRIYEQYF. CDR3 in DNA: TGTGCCAGCAGGGCGGAACCCCGGATCTACGAGCAGTACTTC.

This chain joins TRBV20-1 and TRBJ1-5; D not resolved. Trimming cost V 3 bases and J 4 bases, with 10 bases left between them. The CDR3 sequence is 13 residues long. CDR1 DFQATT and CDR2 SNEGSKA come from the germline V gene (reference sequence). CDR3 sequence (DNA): TGCAGTGCTAGTTCCAGAGGGAATCAGCCCCAGCATTTT. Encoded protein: CSASSRGNQPQHF.

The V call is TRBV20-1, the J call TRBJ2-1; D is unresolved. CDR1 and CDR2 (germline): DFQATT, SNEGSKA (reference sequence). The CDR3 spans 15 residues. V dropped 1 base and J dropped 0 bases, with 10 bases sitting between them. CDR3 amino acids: CSARATRISYNEQFF. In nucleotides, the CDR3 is TGCAGTGCTAGAGCGACTCGTATCTCCTACAATGAGCAGTTCTTC.

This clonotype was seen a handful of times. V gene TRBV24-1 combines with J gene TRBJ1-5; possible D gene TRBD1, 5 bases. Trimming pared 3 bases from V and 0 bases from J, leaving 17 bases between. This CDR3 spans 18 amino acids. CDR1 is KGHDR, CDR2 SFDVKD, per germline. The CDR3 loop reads CATSDGGTWDFSNQPQHF. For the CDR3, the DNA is TGTGCCACCAGTGATGGGGGAACCTGGGATTTTAGCAATCAGCCCCAGCATTTT.

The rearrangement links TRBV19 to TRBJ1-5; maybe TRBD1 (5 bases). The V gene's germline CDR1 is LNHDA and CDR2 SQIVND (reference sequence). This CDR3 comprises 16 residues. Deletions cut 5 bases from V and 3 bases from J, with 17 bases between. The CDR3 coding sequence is TGTGCCAGTAGTTCCACGGGGCAGGGCGTCAATCAGCCCCAGCATTTT. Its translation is CASSSTGQGVNQPQHF.

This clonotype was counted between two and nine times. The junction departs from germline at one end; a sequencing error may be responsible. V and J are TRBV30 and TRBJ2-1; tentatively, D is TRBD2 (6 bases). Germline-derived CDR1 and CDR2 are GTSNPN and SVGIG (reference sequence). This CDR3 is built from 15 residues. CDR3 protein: CACQPTGSSYNEQFF. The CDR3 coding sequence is TGTGCCTGCCAGCCCACCGGGAGCTCCTACAATGAGCAGTTCTTT.

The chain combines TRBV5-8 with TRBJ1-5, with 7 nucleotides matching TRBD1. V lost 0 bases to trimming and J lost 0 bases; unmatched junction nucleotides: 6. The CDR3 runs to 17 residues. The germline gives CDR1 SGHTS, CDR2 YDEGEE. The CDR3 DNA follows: TGTGCCAGCAGCTTGGAAAGGGGGACAGTTAGCAATCAGCCCCAGCATTTT. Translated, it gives CASSLERGTVSNQPQHF.

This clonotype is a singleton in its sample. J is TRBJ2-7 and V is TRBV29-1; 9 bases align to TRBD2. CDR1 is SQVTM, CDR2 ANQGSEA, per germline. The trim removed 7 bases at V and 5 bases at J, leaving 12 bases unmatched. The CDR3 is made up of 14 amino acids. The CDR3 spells CSGDAGLANHEQYF. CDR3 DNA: TGCAGCGGGGACGCAGGACTAGCGAACCACGAGCAGTACTTC.

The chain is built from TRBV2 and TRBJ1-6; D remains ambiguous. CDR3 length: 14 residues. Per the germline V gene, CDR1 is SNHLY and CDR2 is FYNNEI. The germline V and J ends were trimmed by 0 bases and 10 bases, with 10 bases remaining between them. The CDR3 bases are TGTGCCAGCAGTGAAGCTGCGGTTAGCTCACCCCTCCACTTT. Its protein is CASSEAAVSSPLHF.

The CDR3 region is CASSSPGGPYF. DNA of the CDR3: TGCGCCAGCAGCTCCCCCGGGGGTCCGTACTTC. The rearrangement joins TRBV5-1 to TRBJ2-7; weak D call: TRBD2 (6 bases). Trimming left V 3 bases short and J 12 bases short, with 13 bases between. The length of the CDR3 is 11 residues. Per the germline V gene, CDR1 is SGHRS and CDR2 is YFSETQ. Based on the CDR3 plus reference TRBV5-1 and TRBJ2-7, the full variable domain is KAGVTQTPRYLIKTRGQQVTLSCSPISGHRSVSWYQQTPGQGLQFLFEYFSETQRNKGNFPGRFSGRQFSNSRSEMNVSTLELGDSALYLCASSSPGGPYFGPGTRLTVT.

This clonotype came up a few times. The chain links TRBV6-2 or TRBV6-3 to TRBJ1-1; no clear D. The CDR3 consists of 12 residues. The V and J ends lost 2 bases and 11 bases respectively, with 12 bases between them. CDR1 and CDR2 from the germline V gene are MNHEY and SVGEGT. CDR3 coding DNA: TGTGCCAGCAGTTACCCGGGTCCCAGGGCTTTCTTT. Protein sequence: CASSYPGPRAFF.

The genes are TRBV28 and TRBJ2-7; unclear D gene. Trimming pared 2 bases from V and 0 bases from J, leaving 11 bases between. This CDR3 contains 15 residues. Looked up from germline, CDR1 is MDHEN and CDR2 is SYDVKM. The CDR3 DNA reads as TGTGCCAGCAGTTTAGCTGGCGGCAGCTCCTACGAGCAGTACTTC. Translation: CASSLAGGSSYEQYF.

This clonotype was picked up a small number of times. The CDR3 is CASSEVGYTF. The CDR3 coding sequence is TGTGCCAGCAGTGAAGTTGGCTACACCTTC. The chain employs TRBV2 and TRBJ1-2; D is ambiguous. This CDR3 is built from 10 residues. Germline V lookup: CDR1 SNHLY, CDR2 FYNNEI. Trimming stripped 1 base from V and 7 bases from J, with 1 base between.

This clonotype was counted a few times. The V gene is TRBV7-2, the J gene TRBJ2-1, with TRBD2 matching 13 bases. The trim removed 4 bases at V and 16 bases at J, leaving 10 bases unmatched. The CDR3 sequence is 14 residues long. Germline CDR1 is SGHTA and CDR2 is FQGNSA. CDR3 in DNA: TGTGCCAGCAGCTCGGGGACTAGCGGGACCCCCTTATTCTTC. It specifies CASSSGTSGTPLFF.

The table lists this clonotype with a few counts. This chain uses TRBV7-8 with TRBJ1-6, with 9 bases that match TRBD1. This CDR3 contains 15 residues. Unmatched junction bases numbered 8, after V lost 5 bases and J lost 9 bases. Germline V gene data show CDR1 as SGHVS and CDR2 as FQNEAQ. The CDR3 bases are TGTGCCAGCAGCATCGGACAGGGGCGGGGTTCACCCCTCCACTTT. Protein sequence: CASSIGQGRGSPLHF.

CDR3 region: CASSYGRSRGTDTQYF. CDR3 DNA: TGTGCCAGCAGTTACGGGCGGTCCAGGGGCACAGATACGCAGTATTTT. The chain is built from TRBV6-5 and TRBJ2-3, with a tentative D call TRBD1 (5 bases). Looked up from germline, CDR1 is MNHEY and CDR2 is SVGAGI. The CDR3 sequence is 16 residues long. V shed 2 bases and J shed 1 base, with 13 bases lying between them.

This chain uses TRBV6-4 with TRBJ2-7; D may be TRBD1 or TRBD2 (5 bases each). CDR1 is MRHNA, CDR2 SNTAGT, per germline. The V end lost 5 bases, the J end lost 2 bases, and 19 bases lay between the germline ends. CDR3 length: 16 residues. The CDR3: CASSSNLVRDAYEQYF. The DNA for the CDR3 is TGTGCCAGCAGTTCCAACCTAGTCCGGGACGCCTACGAGCAGTACTTC.

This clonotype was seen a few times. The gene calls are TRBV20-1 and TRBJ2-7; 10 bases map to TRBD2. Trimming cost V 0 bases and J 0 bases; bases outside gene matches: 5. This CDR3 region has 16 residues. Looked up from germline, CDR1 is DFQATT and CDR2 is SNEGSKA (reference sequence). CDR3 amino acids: CSARDLAGVHSYEQYF. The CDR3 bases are TGCAGTGCTAGAGATCTAGCGGGAGTTCACTCCTACGAGCAGTACTTC.

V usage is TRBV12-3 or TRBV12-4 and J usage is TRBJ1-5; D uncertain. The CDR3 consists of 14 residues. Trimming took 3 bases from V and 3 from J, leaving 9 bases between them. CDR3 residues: CASSFGRNNQPQHF. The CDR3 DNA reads TGTGCCAGCAGTTTCGGCAGGAACAATCAGCCCCAGCATTTT.

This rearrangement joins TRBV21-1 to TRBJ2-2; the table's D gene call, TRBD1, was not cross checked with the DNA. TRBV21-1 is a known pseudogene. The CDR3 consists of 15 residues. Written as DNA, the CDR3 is TGTGCCAGCAGCAAAGGGGGGGGGTCACCCGGGGAGCTGTTTTTT. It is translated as CASSKGGGSPGELFF.